The 10 T cell receptor beta chains in this list originate from one sample, sequenced in a study of cytomegalovirus exposure and HLA in healthy donors. PCR was performed using 60 Vbeta and 13 Jbeta primers. The method was immunoSEQ multiplex PCR; TCRdb's version includes in-frame clones alone and lacks a portion of them. Of roughly 150,000 clones listed, more than 75% were seen once; the top ten hold less than 2.5%. Input material: PBMCs. The receptors come from a woman under 30 in good health and CMV-seronegative.

The rearrangement links TRBV28 to TRBJ1-3; 8 bases align to TRBD1. CDR3 size: 14 residues. Germline CDR1 MDHEN, CDR2 SYDVKM. Trimming took 4 bases from V and 6 from J; bases not matched to a gene: 5. The CDR3 DNA reads as TGTGCCAGCAGTTCGACAGGGGTAGAAAACACCATATATTTT. It is translated as CASSSTGVENTIYF.

The rearrangement uses TRBV5-4 and TRBJ2-5, with 7 bases identical to TRBD2. This CDR3 is 15 amino acids long. In germline, CDR1 is SGHNT, CDR2 YYREEE (reference sequence). V was pared by 4 bases and J by 4 bases, with 10 bases of the junction left unmatched. CDR3 bases: TGTGCCAGCAGCACACCGCGGGAGACGGGAGAGACCCAGTACTTC. Translation: CASSTPRETGETQYF.

The CDR3 sequence: CASSGGGTGSYGYTF. CDR3 nucleotides: TGTGCCAGCAGTGGGGGGGGGACAGGGAGCTATGGCTACACCTTC. V gene TRBV7-2 combines with J gene TRBJ1-2, with 9 bases lining up with TRBD1. The CDR3 runs to 15 residues. V shed 6 bases, J shed 4 bases, and the junction held 9 bases outside the gene matches. Germline loops: CDR1 SGHTA, CDR2 FQGNSA.

This clone is a singleton in its sample. V gene TRBV7-2 combines with J gene TRBJ2-5; tentatively, D is TRBD2 (5 bases). This CDR3 has 13 amino acids. Germline V gene lookup returns CDR1 SGHTA and CDR2 FQGNSA. The ends were cut back, 1 base at V and 10 bases at J, with 13 bases in the middle. CDR3 protein: CASSLVNGEGQYF. The CDR3 DNA follows: TGTGCCAGCAGCTTAGTCAACGGGGAAGGCCAGTACTTC.

This clone was found a few times. The V and J genes are TRBV2 and TRBJ2-5; D remains unclear. Germline lookup yields CDR1 SNHLY and CDR2 FYNNEI. The CDR3 is 14 amino acids. Between the trimmed V and J ends, which lost 2 bases and 5 bases, there was a span of 12 bases. DNA for the CDR3: TGTGCCAGCAGTGAAATTGAAGCGTTGGAGACCCAGTACTTC. It codes for CASSEIEALETQYF.

This clone came up once. The V gene is TRBV7-6, the J gene TRBJ1-5; possible D gene TRBD1, 5 bases. Trimming stripped 3 bases from V and 9 bases from J, with 12 bases between. The CDR3 spans 13 residues. Germline CDR1 and CDR2: SGHVS and FNYEAQ. DNA for the CDR3: TGTGCCAGCAGCTTGACAGCGCTGTCGCCCCAGCATTTT. It translates to CASSLTALSPQHF.

The chain recombines TRBV25-1 with TRBJ1-5; a possible D gene is TRBD1 (6 bases). CDR1 MGHDK and CDR2 SYGVNS come from the germline V gene. Trimming left V 2 bases short and J 5 bases short, with 7 bases between. This CDR3 spans 13 amino acids. The CDR3 coding sequence is TGTGCCAGCAGTGAACAGGGGTATCAGCCCCAGCATTTT. It yields the protein CASSEQGYQPQHF.

J is TRBJ2-2 and V is TRBV7-6, with 9 positions matching TRBD1. The germline V gene encodes CDR1 SGHVS and CDR2 FNYEAQ. The V segment lost 4 bases and the J segment 1 base; nucleotides outside the gene matches: 16. This CDR3 is built from 20 residues. CDR3 region: CASSSNVPGQGMRNTGELFF. In DNA form, the CDR3 reads TGTGCCAGCAGCTCTAATGTTCCGGGACAGGGTATGCGGAACACCGGGGAGCTGTTTTTT.

The V gene is TRBV6-5, the J gene TRBJ2-7, with 7 bases identical to TRBD1. Germline V CDR1 and CDR2: MNHEY, SVGAGI. The CDR3 extends over 14 amino acids. J gave up 2 bases and V 7 bases, and 8 bases lay outside the gene matches. This CDR3 reads CASKKPQGAYEQYF. The CDR3 nucleotides read TGTGCCAGCAAAAAACCGCAGGGGGCCTACGAGCAGTACTTC.

This chain uses TRBV4-1 with TRBJ1-5, with D hard to call. Per the germline V gene, CDR1 is MGHRA and CDR2 is YSYEKL. The CDR3 runs to 14 residues. Trimming cost V 4 bases and J 1 base, with 8 bases left between them. The CDR3 loop reads CASSRPGSNQPQHF. The DNA of the CDR3 is TGCGCCAGCAGCCGGCCGGGGAGCAATCAGCCCCAGCATTTT.